The present T cell receptor beta chain was sequenced within a study of T cell responses to AZD1222 COVID-19 vaccine. General study results and limits: Regions 160-218 and 743-854 held dominance among vaccine-associated CD4 TCRs, which spanned spike. The repertoires were collected only after the peak T cell response.

Profiled with immunoSEQ multiplex PCR; TCRdb holds only in-frame clones, not every one. Of 90,000 to 150,000 clones listed, around nine tenths were seen once; the top ten hold less than 15%. Worth noting for this clone: Antigen: not known.

This CDR3 has 15 amino acids. The ends lost 5 bases at V and 11 bases at J; junction bases unmatched: 12. Germline lookup yields CDR1 SGHTA and CDR2 FQGNSA. The sequence came from an adult in good health. The starting material was peripheral blood, obtained on day 0 of AZD1222 vaccination. The chain is built from TRBV7-2 and TRBJ1-5; TRBD1 aligns across 10 bases. CDR3 sequence reads: CASSPGQGQGLAQHF. The DNA for the CDR3 is TGTGCCAGCAGCCCGGGACAGGGGCAAGGGTTGGCCCAGCATTTT.